This T cell receptor beta chain emerged from a study of neurological immune-mediated disorders. Study-wide context: About 90% of the roughly 34 multiple sclerosis patients had relapsing-remitting disease; 3 had secondary progressive.

TCRdb fed the 5' RACE reads into MiXCR, producing one record per CDR3 protein. This table has 100,000 or so distinct CDR3 sequences, roughly 4% appearing once. This clonotype was seen many times. This CDR3 is built from 13 residues. V was shortened by 0 bases and J by 4 bases, with 6 bases between the two germline ends. Germline loops: CDR1 SGHRS, CDR2 YFSETQ. The V call is TRBV5-1, the J call TRBJ2-3; D unresolved. The source is a woman younger than 30 with multiple sclerosis. Material for sequencing was PBMCs. The DNA for the CDR3 is TGCGCCAGCAGCTTGGAGTACGCAGATACGCAGTATTTT. Encoded protein: CASSLEYADTQYF.